These T cell receptor beta chains were read from a single sample in a study of OX40 agonist ivuxolimab in advanced cancers. Clones were sequenced by immunoSEQ multiplex PCR, and TCRdb holds only the in-frame ones, with some missing. The table records more than 50,000 clones, 89% of them present only once. The sample consisted of CD4+ or CD8+ T cells sorted from blood, taken in a trial of the OX40 agonist ivuxolimab. The receptor set was obtained from an adult with an advanced solid tumor such as melanoma, head and neck, liver or kidney cancer. CDR3s include the opening cysteine and the closing phenylalanine or tryptophan. D genes are given only for firm matches. Rows may omit the clone size; those that give it use once, few, many or a size class.

TRBJ2-7	TRBV27	.	TRBD1	TGTGCCAGCAGTTCAACTTCCCTCGGGACAGGGGGCTACGAGCAGTACTTC	CASSSTSLGTGGYEQYF
TRBJ1-2	TRBV7-9	once	.	TGTGCCAGCAGCTTAAGGGCAGGGGATGGCTACACCTTC	CASSLRAGDGYTF
TRBJ2-1	TRBV10-3	once	TRBD1	TGTGCCATCAGTGATCTCCAGGGGGCGGCCTACAATGAGCAGTTCTTC	CAISDLQGAAYNEQFF
TRBJ1-1	TRBV29-1	.	TRBD1	TGCAGCGTTGAAGATCCCCAGACAGGGATGAACACTGAAGCTTTCTTT	CSVEDPQTGMNTEAFF
TRBJ2-7	TRBV4-1	.	TRBD2	TGCGCCAGCAGCCAGACGGGAGGCAATGGGTACGAGCAGTACTTC	CASSQTGGNGYEQYF
TRBJ1-2	TRBV28	.	.	TGTGCCAGCAGTTTTATCGGTGGCTACACCTTC	CASSFIGGYTF
TRBJ2-1	TRBV5-1	once	.	TGCGCCAGCAGCCTTTTCAGTAGCTCCTACAATGAGCAGTTCTTC	CASSLFSSSYNEQFF
TRBJ2-3	TRBV11-2	.	TRBD2	TGTGCCAGCAGCTTAGATGATGGACTAGCGGTAAGAGATACGCAGTATTTT	CASSLDDGLAVRDTQYF
TRBJ2-3	TRBV2	once	.	TGTGCCAGCAGTGACTTATTCGGGGGAAGCACAGATACGCAGTATTTT	CASSDLFGGSTDTQYF
TRBJ2-1	TRBV11-2	.	.	TGTGCCAGCAGCCCGCTCCTCGGCGAGCAGTTCTTC	CASSPLLGEQFF
TRBJ2-7	TRBV4-1	.	.	TGCGCCAGCAGCCAAGGCACCGGGACAACTGACTACGAGCAGTACTTC	CASSQGTGTTDYEQYF
TRBJ1-5	TRBV6-1	.	.	TGTGCCAGCAGGGTTGCCGGGGAAAGGAATCAGCCCCAGCATTTT	CASRVAGERNQPQHF
TRBJ1-2	TRBV19	.	.	TGTGCCAGTACCCACCGGGACGGACTCCTTAACTATGGCTACACCTTC	CASTHRDGLLNYGYTF
TRBJ1-3	TRBV4-1	.	.	TGCGCCAGCAGCCAAGCCACAGGCTCTGGAAACACCATATATTTT	CASSQATGSGNTIYF
TRBJ2-7	TRBV28	.	.	TGTGCCAGCAGTCCCCCCCCCGGACTTATCTACGAGCAGTACTTC	CASSPPPGLIYEQYF
TRBJ1-2	TRBV27	once	.	TGTGCCAGCAGTTCAGTATCCAACTATGGCTACACCTTC	CASSSVSNYGYTF
TRBJ1-2	TRBV29-1	.	.	TGCAGCGCCGATGATGGCTACACCTTC	CSADDGYTF
TRBJ2-7	TRBV4-2	once	.	TGTGCCAGCAGCCTGCGGAGGGCCGAGTCCTACGAGCAGTACTTC	CASSLRRAESYEQYF
TRBJ1-3	TRBV28	.	.	TGTGCCAGCAGTTTCCTGCACTCTGGAAACACCATATATTTT	CASSFLHSGNTIYF
TRBJ1-3	TRBV5-1	once	.	TGCGCCAGCAGCCCTCGAGGAGGGACTGGAAACACCATATATTTT	CASSPRGGTGNTIYF
TRBJ1-1	TRBV6-6	.	.	TGTGCCAGCAGTTTCCCAGACCCGGTAATGGGTGAAGCTTTCTTT	CASSFPDPVMGEAFF
TRBJ1-3	TRBV19	once	.	TGTGCCAGTAGTATCCTAGACACGCTCAGCTCTGGAAACACCATATATTTT	CASSILDTLSSGNTIYF
TRBJ2-3	TRBV9	.	.	TGTGCCAGCTGCAATGGCCAAACGTCGGGAGATACGCAGTATTTT	CASCNGQTSGDTQYF
TRBJ2-5	TRBV27	.	TRBD2	TGTGCCAGCAGTCAAGGACTAGCAGGAGAGACCCAGTACTTC	CASSQGLAGETQYF
TRBJ1-2	TRBV9	.	.	TGTGCCAGCAGGGAGCCGAACTATGGCTACACCTTC	CASREPNYGYTF
TRBJ2-5	TRBV7-8	.	.	TGTGCCAGCAGCCCCGCGGAGACCCAGTACTTC	CASSPAETQYF
TRBJ1-2	TRBV27	.	.	TGTGCCAGCAGTCCATCCTTTAACTATGGCTACACCTTC	CASSPSFNYGYTF
TRBJ2-1	TRBV5-6	.	.	TGTGCCAGCAGCTGGATGGTGGGGTGGGATGAGCAGTTCTTC	CASSWMVGWDEQFF
TRBJ2-7	TRBV7-9	.	.	TGTGCCAGCAGCTTAGTTGCTGGGGGCTACGAGCAGTACTTC	CASSLVAGGYEQYF
TRBJ2-2	TRBV9	.	TRBD2	TGTGCCAGCAGCGTCATACCGGGACTAGAAACCGGGGAGCTGTTTTTT	CASSVIPGLETGELFF
TRBJ2-3	TRBV11-2	.	.	TGTGCCAGCAGCTCCCTTGGGGTCCCTAGCCCGAGTCTGACAGATACGCAGTATTTT	CASSSLGVPSPSLTDTQYF
TRBJ2-1	TRBV5-4	.	.	TGTGCCAGCCGTCCCAGTGCGGCCCTCGGGGATGAGCAGTTCTTC	CASRPSAALGDEQFF
TRBJ2-7	TRBV7-9	.	.	TGTGCCAGCAGCTCGGAGGACGGAACCTCCTACGAGCAGTACTTC	CASSSEDGTSYEQYF
TRBJ1-1	TRBV9	once	.	TGTGCCAGCAGCGTAAATTCCGTCTCTGGGTCGGCTGAAGCTTTCTTT	CASSVNSVSGSAEAFF
TRBJ2-7	TRBV9	.	TRBD1	TGTGCCAGCAGCGTAGAGGACAGGGGATACGAGCAGTACTTC	CASSVEDRGYEQYF
TRBJ2-1	TRBV10-1	.	.	TGCGCCAGCAGTGAGCTAGCGGAGCAGTTCTTC	CASSELAEQFF
TRBJ2-1	TRBV7-3	.	.	TGTGCCAGCAGCTTAGGATCCTGGGGCGCGGGGCTGGGGAATGAGCAGTTCTTC	CASSLGSWGAGLGNEQFF
TRBJ1-1	TRBV9	.	.	TGTGCCAGCAGGGGGTACGGGGACACTGAAGCTTTCTTT	CASRGYGDTEAFF
TRBJ2-7	TRBV30	few	.	TGTGCCTGGAGTGTAGGGGCAGGGGCCTACGAGCAGTACTTC	CAWSVGAGAYEQYF
TRBJ2-7	TRBV30	.	TRBD1	TGTGCCTGGAGTGCGGGACAGGGAACCTACGAGCAGTACTTC	CAWSAGQGTYEQYF
TRBJ2-7	TRBV19	.	.	TGTGCCAGTAGGGGAGCCGAGCAGTACTTC	CASRGAEQYF
TRBJ2-1	TRBV5-6	.	TRBD2	TGTGCCAGTGCTTTCGGTAGCGGGGGACCCGAGCAGTTCTTC	CASAFGSGGPEQFF
TRBJ2-7	TRBV6-6	.	TRBD2	TGTGCCAGCAGTTACAACCTAGCGGGAGGCGAGCAGTACTTC	CASSYNLAGGEQYF
TRBJ1-1	TRBV5-1	once	.	TGCGCCAGCAGCTTGGGACAGTCAGTCCTGAACACTGAAGCTTTCTTT	CASSLGQSVLNTEAFF
TRBJ1-1	TRBV11-2	.	.	TGTGCCAGCAGCCTATCACAGCGTGAAGCTTTCTTT	CASSLSQREAFF
TRBJ2-7	TRBV28	few	TRBD2	TGTGCCAGCAGTTTTCGGACTAGCGGGAGCTGGGAGCAGTACTTC	CASSFRTSGSWEQYF
TRBJ2-7	TRBV10-3	.	TRBD1	TGTGCCATCAGGCAGGGGGCTGACTACGAGCAGTACTTC	CAIRQGADYEQYF